Listed here are 18 T cell receptor beta chains from one sample, sequenced in a study of T cells after yellow fever vaccination. TCRdb processed the 5' RACE reads anew with MiXCR; each CDR3 protein has one entry. The sample lists some 320,000 distinct CDR3 sequences, 4% to 5.5% occurring once. The sample was PBMCs, taken 15 days after the yellow fever booster vaccination. The source of these receptors is a man aged 18 to 30 who received the YFV17D yellow fever vaccine.

To note about this clonotype: Since a much larger clone is just one base distant, this may be a read error. The chain links TRBV7-2 to TRBJ1-2; TRBD1 might be the D (5 bases). In germline, CDR1 is SGHTA, CDR2 FQGNSA. V lost 7 bases, J lost 4 bases, and 16 bases lay in between. The CDR3 has 14 residues. CDR3 sequence reads: CASIPGRVSYGYTF. The CDR3 bases are TGTGCCAGCATCCCAGGGAGGGTCAGCTATGGCTACACCTTC.

This clonotype occurred many times. The V call is TRBV6-5, the J call TRBJ1-2; the D gene is possibly TRBD1 (6 bases). Germline CDR1 MNHEY, CDR2 SVGAGI. V was shortened by 2 bases and J by 4 bases, with 14 bases between the two germline ends. CDR3 length: 15 amino acids. The CDR3 here is CASSYGQLLFYGYTF. For the CDR3, the DNA is TGTGCCAGCAGTTACGGACAGCTCCTCTTCTATGGCTACACCTTC.

The chain carries TRBV4-3 and TRBJ2-3, with D perhaps TRBD2 (6 bases). CDR3 length: 17 amino acids. Germline assignment: CDR1 LGHNA and CDR2 YSLEER. The V end lost 0 bases, the J end lost 2 bases, and 15 bases lay between the germline ends. The CDR3 here is CASSQDGGGAFTDTQYF. CDR3 in DNA: TGCGCCAGCAGCCAAGATGGTGGCGGGGCTTTCACAGATACGCAGTATTTT.

This clonotype showed up just a few times. The rearrangement joins TRBV3-1 to TRBJ1-1; D is unclear. Germline CDR1 is LGHDT and CDR2 is YNNKEL (reference sequence). This CDR3 is built from 12 residues. The germline V and J ends were trimmed by 3 bases and 5 bases, with 7 bases remaining between them. The CDR3 bases are TGTGCCAGCAGCCACAGGTCGACTGAAGCTTTCTTT. Translation gives CASSHRSTEAFF.

This clonotype was detected ten times or more. The chain links TRBV5-1 to TRBJ1-2, with no clear D. The germline V gene has CDR1 SGHRS and CDR2 YFSETQ. This CDR3 has 15 amino acids. V lost 0 bases to trimming and J lost 3 bases, with 12 bases between them. The CDR3 sequence: CASSLGPARHYGYTF. CDR3 DNA: TGCGCCAGCAGCTTGGGGCCAGCACGGCACTATGGCTACACCTTC.

This clonotype was counted ten times or more. The gene calls are TRBV2 and TRBJ2-3; D is perhaps TRBD1 (6 bases). The CDR3 runs 15 residues. V lost 2 bases and J lost 6, with 15 bases in between. Germline CDR1 and CDR2: SNHLY and FYNNEI. CDR3 nucleotide sequence: TGTGCCAGCAGTGAAACGCAGGGGTGGGGCGATACGCAGTATTTT. It is translated as CASSETQGWGDTQYF.

The table lists this clonotype with many counts. The chain joins TRBV7-2 to TRBJ2-3; 8 bases map to TRBD2. The germline CDR1 and CDR2 sequences are SGHTA and FQGNSA. The V and J ends lost 6 bases and 1 base, in that order; junction bases with no gene match: 6. The CDR3 consists of 15 residues. CDR3 sequence reads: CASRTYSGGTDTQYF. The CDR3 coding sequence is TGTGCCAGCAGGACCTATAGCGGGGGCACAGATACGCAGTATTTT.

This clonotype was seen repeatedly, ten times or more. The V and J genes are TRBV5-5 and TRBJ2-7; 10 nucleotides agree with TRBD1. Germline CDR1 reads SGHKS; CDR2 reads YYEKEE (reference sequence). Trimming cost V 4 bases and J 6 bases; bases outside gene matches: 10. The CDR3 is 15 residues long. The DNA of the CDR3 is TGTGCCAGCAGCACACCGGGACAGGGGTATTCCGAGCAGTACTTC. This sequence encodes CASSTPGQGYSEQYF.

CDR3 coding DNA: TGTGCCAGCAGTCCGGGGGGGCCCTACGAGCAGTACGTC. Amino acid sequence: CASSPGGPYEQYV. The gene calls are TRBV6-2 or TRBV6-3 and TRBJ2-7; 8 positions match TRBD2. Germline lookup yields CDR1 MNHEY and CDR2 SVGEGT. CDR3 length: 13 amino acids. V shed 5 bases, J shed 2 bases, and the junction held 2 bases outside the gene matches.

This clonotype was observed at least ten times. The chain combines TRBV7-6 with TRBJ2-5; 10 bases agree with TRBD2. Germline trimming cut 5 bases from V and 3 bases from J; bases unmatched to any gene: 6. From germline, CDR1 is SGHVS and CDR2 FNYEAQ. The CDR3 extends over 15 amino acids. The CDR3 DNA is TGTGCCAGCAGCCTCACCCTAGCGGGGGAAGAGACCCAGTACTTC. This translates into CASSLTLAGEETQYF.

This clonotype was observed many times. The rearrangement links TRBV5-1 to TRBJ2-7; tentative D call: TRBD1 (6 bases). V was trimmed by 4 bases and J by 2 bases, leaving 13 bases between them. CDR3 length equals 14 residues. CDR1 is SGHRS, CDR2 YFSETQ, per germline. The CDR3 reads CASSGNRAPYEQYF. CDR3 in DNA: TGCGCCAGCAGCGGAAACAGGGCCCCCTACGAGCAGTACTTC.

This clonotype was recorded many times. The chain links TRBV20-1 to TRBJ1-6; D is unresolved. Germline CDR1 DFQATT, CDR2 SNEGSKA (reference sequence). Trimming left V 3 bases short and J 10 bases short, with 13 bases between. The CDR3 spans 13 residues. Here the CDR3 DNA reads TGCAGTGCTAGGCGTGGGATGCTCTCACCCCTCCACTTT. Protein: CSARRGMLSPLHF.

This clonotype occurred many times. The rearrangement uses TRBV2 and TRBJ2-7, with D uncertain. Germline V gene data show CDR1 as SNHLY and CDR2 as FYNNEI. With 6 bases removed from V and 2 bases from J, the gap between germline ends came to 2 bases. The CDR3 has 10 amino acids. The CDR3 DNA is TGTGCCAGCAGGACCTACGAGCAGTACTTC. Amino acids: CASRTYEQYF.

The genes are TRBV20-1 and TRBJ2-5; 9 bases agree with TRBD1. There are 14 residues in the CDR3. Germline CDR1 is DFQATT and CDR2 is SNEGSKA (reference sequence). With V trimmed by 6 bases and J by 4 bases, 9 bases remained unmatched. CDR3 residues: CSAEPYRGPETQYF. The CDR3 DNA sequence: TGCAGTGCCGAACCCTACAGGGGGCCAGAGACCCAGTACTTC.

On this clonotype: A read error may be the cause here, since a much bigger clone is one base away. The CDR3 sequence is CSATASGVYTDTLYF. CDR3 in DNA: TGCAGTGCGACCGCTAGCGGGGTTTACACAGATACGCTGTATTTT. The chain couples TRBV20-1 to TRBJ2-3; 9 bases match TRBD2. The CDR3 extends over 15 amino acids. Germline assignment: CDR1 DFQATT and CDR2 SNEGSKA (reference sequence).

This clonotype was detected ten times or more. The chain recombines TRBV5-1 with TRBJ2-1, with 15 nucleotides matching TRBD2. Germline V gives CDR1 SGHRS, CDR2 YFSETQ. Unmatched junction bases numbered 4, after V lost 1 base and J lost 5 bases. The CDR3 runs to 17 residues. CDR3 sequence reads: CASSLTGTSGGHNEQFF. The CDR3 DNA follows: TGCGCCAGCAGCTTGACAGGGACTAGCGGGGGGCACAATGAGCAGTTCTTC.

This clonotype was recorded many times. The chain uses TRBV7-9 and TRBJ2-3; 8 bases are a match to TRBD1. Germline CDR1 is SEHNR and CDR2 is FQNEAQ (reference sequence). V gave up 10 bases and J gave up 2 bases; unmatched junction bases: 8. This CDR3 contains 14 residues. CDR3 sequence reads: CATVGQGYTDTQYF. CDR3 bases: TGTGCCACCGTTGGACAGGGCTACACAGATACGCAGTATTTT.

This clonotype occurred many times. The chain employs TRBV6-6 and TRBJ2-1, with 7 bases matching TRBD1. After removal of 7 bases from V and 2 bases from J, the junction contained 8 bases not matched to a gene. Germline CDR1 is MNHNY and CDR2 is SVGAGI (reference sequence). The CDR3 consists of 15 residues. CDR3 protein: CASTLGQVTYNEQFF. The CDR3 DNA reads as TGTGCCAGCACCCTAGGACAGGTAACCTACAATGAGCAGTTCTTC.